Listed here are 19 T cell receptor beta chains from one sample, sequenced in a study of blood T cell repertoires in COVID-19. Using immunoSEQ multiplex PCR, the repertoire was profiled, and TCRdb retains in-frame clones only, with some absent. The repertoire holds tens of thousands of clones, with 70% to 90% as singletons. Sequencing was done on a sample of peripheral blood. These receptors were taken from a human donor in a cohort sampled during active COVID-19.

A few counts support this clone. The chain combines TRBV28 with TRBJ1-5; no definite D call. V was pared by 6 bases and J by 3 bases, with 9 bases between. Germline CDR1 MDHEN, CDR2 SYDVKM. This CDR3 region has 13 residues. The chain's CDR3 is CASRFGHNQPQHF. DNA of the CDR3: TGTGCCAGCAGATTTGGCCACAATCAGCCCCAGCATTTT. The full variable domain, with the rest looked up from reference TRBV28 and TRBJ1-5, is DVKVTQSSRYLVKRTGEKVFLECVQDMDHENMFWYRQDPGLGLRLIYFSYDVKMKEKGDIPEGYSVSREKKERFSLILESASTNQTSMYLCASRFGHNQPQHFGDGTRLSIL.

This chain links TRBV28 with TRBJ1-1, with D unresolved. With 6 bases removed from V and 1 base from J, the gap between germline ends came to 12 bases. Germline values: CDR1 MDHEN, CDR2 SYDVKM. This CDR3 is 14 amino acids long. The CDR3 spells CASSLLVRNTEAFF. The DNA for the CDR3 is TGTGCCAGCAGCCTCCTTGTCCGGAACACTGAAGCTTTCTTT.

This chain's CDR3 is CASSTSLAGTEAFF. As DNA, the CDR3 is TGTGCCAGCAGCACAAGTCTAGCGGGGACTGAAGCTTTCTTT. V is TRBV13 and J is TRBJ1-1; D is undetermined. The germline V gene has CDR1 PRHDT and CDR2 FYEKMQ (reference sequence). There are 14 residues in the CDR3. Trimming removed 5 bases from V and 5 bases from J, with 15 bases in between.

This clone was observed a few times. CDR3 nucleotides: TGTGCCAGCAGCTTGGGGACAGTCAACACCGGGGAGCTGTTTTTT. This codes for CASSLGTVNTGELFF. The rearrangement links TRBV7-6 to TRBJ2-2; 7 positions match TRBD1. This CDR3 has 15 residues. Losses at the gene ends were 3 bases for V and 2 bases for J; bases not matched to a gene: 3. Per the germline V gene, CDR1 is SGHVS and CDR2 is FNYEAQ.

The gene calls are TRBV7-9 and TRBJ2-5, with 10 bases identical to TRBD2. CDR3 length: 15 amino acids. From germline, CDR1 is SEHNR and CDR2 FQNEAQ (reference sequence). Germline trimming cut 5 bases from V and 4 bases from J; bases unmatched to any gene: 7. The CDR3 spells CASSRGAGGTETQYF. The CDR3 nucleotides read TGTGCCAGCAGCCGGGGAGCGGGGGGGACAGAGACCCAGTACTTC.

This sequence joins TRBV5-4 and TRBJ2-5; TRBD2 matches 7 bases. The CDR3 covers 16 residues. Germline CDR1 reads SGHNT; CDR2 reads YYREEE (reference sequence). Trimming removed 3 bases from V and 3 bases from J; junction bases left unmatched: 11. CDR3 sequence reads: CASSSERGLGEETQYF. CDR3 nucleotides: TGTGCCAGCAGCTCCGAAAGAGGACTAGGGGAAGAGACCCAGTACTTC.

This rearrangement joins TRBV5-3 to TRBJ2-7, with TRBD1 matching 10 bases. TRBV5-3 belongs to the ORF category, with a function that is uncertain. After removal of 4 bases from V and 4 bases from J, the junction contained 14 bases not matched to a gene. This CDR3 spans 17 amino acids. CDR3 bases: TGTGCCAGAAGCCCCAAGGTTCTGGACAGGGGGATGTACGAGCAGTACTTC. This translates into CARSPKVLDRGMYEQYF.

The chain has TRBV7-2 and TRBJ1-5; possibly TRBD1 for D (6 bases). Trimming removed 5 bases at V and 3 bases at J, with 11 bases between. The CDR3 extends over 14 amino acids. The germline V gene encodes CDR1 SGHTA and CDR2 FQGNSA. CDR3 loop: CASSITGNNQPQHF. CDR3 nucleotides: TGTGCCAGCAGCATCACAGGGAACAATCAGCCCCAGCATTTT.

The J gene is TRBJ2-1, the V gene TRBV7-2; D perhaps matches TRBD2 (5 bases). CDR1 and CDR2 (germline): SGHTA, FQGNSA. The germline V and J ends were trimmed by 1 base and 9 bases, with 10 bases remaining between them. This CDR3 comprises 13 residues. The CDR3 nucleotides are TGTGCCAGCAGCTTAGGAGAGGGCGTTGAGCAGTTCTTC. This encodes CASSLGEGVEQFF.

This rearrangement joins TRBV9 to TRBJ2-5, with D perhaps matching TRBD1 (5 bases). V was cut by 3 bases and J by 4 bases, with 10 bases left in between. The germline V gene has CDR1 SGDLS and CDR2 YYNGEE. CDR3 length equals 13 residues. The CDR3 nucleotides are TGTGCCAGCAGCGCCCGTGGGGCAGAGACCCAGTACTTC. Its translation is CASSARGAETQYF.

This clone was observed a single time. The chain carries TRBV7-9 and TRBJ2-4; 8 bases align to TRBD2. Trimming at V came to 5 bases and at J to 0 bases, leaving 9 bases not matched to a gene. This CDR3 region has 17 residues. Germline loops: CDR1 SEHNR, CDR2 FQNEAQ (reference sequence). This CDR3 reads CASSQYSLAGAKNIQYF. The CDR3 coding sequence is TGTGCCAGCAGCCAATACAGCCTAGCGGGAGCCAAAAACATTCAGTACTTC.

The chain employs TRBV11-3 and TRBJ2-7, with 7 bases fitting TRBD1. Germline CDR1 is SGHNT and CDR2 is YENEEA. CDR3 length: 14 residues. V lost 4 bases, J lost 1 base, and 4 bases stayed unmatched. The CDR3 DNA reads as TGTGCCAGCAGCTCCACCAGGGGGTCCTACGAGCAGTACTTC. Translating it yields CASSSTRGSYEQYF.

The rearrangement uses TRBV2 and TRBJ2-7, with 11 bases lining up with TRBD2. Losses at the gene ends were 8 bases for V and 6 bases for J; bases not matched to a gene: 9. The CDR3 is made up of 14 amino acids. Germline loops: CDR1 SNHLY, CDR2 FYNNEI. CDR3 protein: CASATTSGSGEQYF. As DNA, the CDR3 is TGTGCCAGCGCTACCACTAGCGGGAGTGGCGAGCAGTACTTC.

Here the CDR3 DNA reads TGTGCCAGCAGCGTAGGCGGGGGAACTCTGAACACTGAAGCTTTCTTT. Its translation is CASSVGGGTLNTEAFF. V gene TRBV9 combines with J gene TRBJ1-1, with D tentatively TRBD1 (5 bases). Trimming removed 0 bases at V and 0 bases at J, with 12 bases between. Germline loops: CDR1 SGDLS, CDR2 YYNGEE. This CDR3 comprises 16 residues.

This rearrangement joins TRBV7-8 to TRBJ2-7; 8 bases are a match to TRBD1. Germline V lookup: CDR1 SGHVS, CDR2 FQNEAQ. V was clipped by 5 bases and J by 5 bases; unmatched bases: 5. The CDR3 runs to 13 residues. The CDR3 loop reads CASSPDRGHEQYF. CDR3 nucleotides: TGTGCCAGCAGCCCAGACAGGGGACACGAGCAGTACTTC.

V and J are TRBV19 and TRBJ2-7; 11 bases line up with TRBD2. The CDR3 length is 15 residues. The V and J ends lost 1 base and 6 bases, in that order; junction bases with no gene match: 5. CDR1 and CDR2 (germline): LNHDA, SQIVND (reference sequence). The CDR3 spells CASSIVALAGGEQYF. The DNA of the CDR3 is TGTGCCAGTAGTATAGTGGCTCTAGCGGGAGGCGAGCAGTACTTC.

V is TRBV30 and J is TRBJ2-7; 12 bases align to TRBD2. V was clipped by 3 bases and J by 4 bases; unmatched bases: 4. The CDR3 has 14 residues. In germline, CDR1 is GTSNPN, CDR2 SVGIG (reference sequence). The CDR3 DNA reads TGTGCCTGGAGCCGACTAGCGGGAGAATACGAGCAGTACTTC. Residues: CAWSRLAGEYEQYF.

This rearrangement joins TRBV5-1 to TRBJ1-1; a possible D gene is TRBD1 (6 bases). The CDR3 is made up of 15 amino acids. Germline CDR1 and CDR2: SGHRS and YFSETQ. Trimming took 6 bases from V and 1 from J, leaving 16 bases between them. The CDR3 spells CASKNGQRPNTEAFF. The CDR3 coding sequence is TGCGCCAGCAAAAACGGACAGCGTCCGAACACTGAAGCTTTCTTT.

This clone was recorded only once. The chain combines TRBV10-3 with TRBJ2-7, with 9 bases that match TRBD1. V was pared by 4 bases and J by 5 bases, with 6 bases of the junction left unmatched. Germline V gene lookup returns CDR1 ENHRY and CDR2 SYGVKD. The CDR3 spans 14 residues. The CDR3, as DNA: TGTGCCATCAGTGGCGGGACAGGGAACCACGAGCAGTACTTC. It encodes CAISGGTGNHEQYF.